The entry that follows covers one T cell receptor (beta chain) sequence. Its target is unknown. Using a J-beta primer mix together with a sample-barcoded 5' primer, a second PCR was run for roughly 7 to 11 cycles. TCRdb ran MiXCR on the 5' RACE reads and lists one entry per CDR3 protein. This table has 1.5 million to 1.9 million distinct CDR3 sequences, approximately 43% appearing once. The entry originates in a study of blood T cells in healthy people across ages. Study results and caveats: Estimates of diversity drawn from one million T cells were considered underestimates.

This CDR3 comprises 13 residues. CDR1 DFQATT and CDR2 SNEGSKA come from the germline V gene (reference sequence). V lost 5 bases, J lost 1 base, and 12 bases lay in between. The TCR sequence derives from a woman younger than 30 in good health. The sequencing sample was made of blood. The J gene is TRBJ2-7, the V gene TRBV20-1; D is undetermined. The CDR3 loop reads CSAHRPGSYEQYF. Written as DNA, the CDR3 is TGCAGTGCTCATAGGCCCGGATCCTACGAGCAGTACTTC.